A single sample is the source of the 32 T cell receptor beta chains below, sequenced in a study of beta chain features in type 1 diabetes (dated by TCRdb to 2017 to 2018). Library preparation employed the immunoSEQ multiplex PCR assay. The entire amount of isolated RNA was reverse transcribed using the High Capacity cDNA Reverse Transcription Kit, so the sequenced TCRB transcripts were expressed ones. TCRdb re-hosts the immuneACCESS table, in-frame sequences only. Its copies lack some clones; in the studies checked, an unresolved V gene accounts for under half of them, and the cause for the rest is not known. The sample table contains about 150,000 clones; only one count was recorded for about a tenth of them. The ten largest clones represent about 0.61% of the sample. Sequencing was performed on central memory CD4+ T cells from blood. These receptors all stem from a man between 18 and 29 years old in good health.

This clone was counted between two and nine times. In nucleotides, the CDR3 is TGTGCCAGCAGCTCAACAGGGGTGGGAAACACCATATATTTT. Translated, it gives CASSSTGVGNTIYF. The chain links TRBV4-2 to TRBJ1-3, with TRBD1 matching over 7 bases. The CDR3 is made up of 14 amino acids. J was trimmed by 4 bases and V by 5 bases; bases with no gene match: 5. CDR1 is LGHNA and CDR2 is YNFKEQ in the germline V gene.

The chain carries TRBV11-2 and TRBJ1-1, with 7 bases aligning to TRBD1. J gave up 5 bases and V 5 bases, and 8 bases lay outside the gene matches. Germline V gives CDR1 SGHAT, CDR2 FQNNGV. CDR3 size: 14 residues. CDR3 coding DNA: TGTGCCAGCAGCCCAAGACCAGGGGGAACTGAAGCTTTCTTT. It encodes CASSPRPGGTEAFF.

CDR3: CASSRQEQETQYF. The CDR3 bases are TGTGCCAGCAGTCGACAGGAACAAGAGACCCAGTACTTC. V gene TRBV6-1 combines with J gene TRBJ2-5, with TRBD1 as a possible D gene (6 bases). The V end was cut by 5 bases, the J end by 2 bases, with 9 bases between. This CDR3 contains 13 residues. The germline V gene encodes CDR1 MNHNS and CDR2 SASEGT.

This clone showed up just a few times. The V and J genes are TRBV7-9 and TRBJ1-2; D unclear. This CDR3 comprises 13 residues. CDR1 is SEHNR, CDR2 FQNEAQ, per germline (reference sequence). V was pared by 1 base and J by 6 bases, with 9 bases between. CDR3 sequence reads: CASSLGETDGYTF. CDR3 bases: TGTGCCAGCAGCTTAGGGGAGACGGATGGCTACACCTTC.

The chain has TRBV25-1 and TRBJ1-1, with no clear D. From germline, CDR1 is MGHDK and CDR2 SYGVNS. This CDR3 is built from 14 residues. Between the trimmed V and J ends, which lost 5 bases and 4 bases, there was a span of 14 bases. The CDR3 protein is CASSNYGVSTEAFF. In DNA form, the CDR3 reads TGTGCCAGCAGTAATTACGGGGTGAGCACTGAAGCTTTCTTT.

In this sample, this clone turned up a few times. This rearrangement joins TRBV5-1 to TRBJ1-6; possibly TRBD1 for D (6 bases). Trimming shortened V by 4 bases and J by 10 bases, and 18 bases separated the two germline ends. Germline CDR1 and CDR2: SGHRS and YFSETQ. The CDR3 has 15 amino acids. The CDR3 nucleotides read TGCGCCAGCAGCCATTGGGGGCAACAAGGGTCACCCCTCCACTTT. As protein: CASSHWGQQGSPLHF.

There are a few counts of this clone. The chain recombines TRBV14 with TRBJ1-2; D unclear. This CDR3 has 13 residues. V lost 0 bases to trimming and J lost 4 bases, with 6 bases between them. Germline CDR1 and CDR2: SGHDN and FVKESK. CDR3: CASSQDPSYGYTF. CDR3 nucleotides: TGTGCCAGCAGCCAAGATCCATCCTATGGCTACACCTTC.

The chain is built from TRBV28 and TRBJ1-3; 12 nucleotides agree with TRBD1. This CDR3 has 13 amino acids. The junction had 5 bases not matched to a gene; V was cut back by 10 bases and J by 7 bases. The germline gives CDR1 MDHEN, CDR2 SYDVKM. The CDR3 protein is CATLGQGANTIYF. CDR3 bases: TGTGCCACCCTGGGACAGGGGGCTAACACCATATATTTT.

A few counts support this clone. The CDR3 DNA reads as TGTGCCAGCAGACCCCCGGGAGGAGGATATAATTCACCCCTCCACTTT. It is translated as CASRPPGGGYNSPLHF. V usage is TRBV27 and J usage is TRBJ1-6; D gene uncertain. The ends were cut back, 6 bases at V and 4 bases at J, with 16 bases in the middle. The length of the CDR3 is 16 residues. The germline V gene has CDR1 MNHEY and CDR2 SMNVEV (reference sequence).

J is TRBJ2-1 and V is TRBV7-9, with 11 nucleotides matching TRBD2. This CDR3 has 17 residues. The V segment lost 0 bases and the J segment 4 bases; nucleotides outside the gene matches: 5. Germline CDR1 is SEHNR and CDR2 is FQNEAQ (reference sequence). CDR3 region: CASSLAKGLAEYNEQFF. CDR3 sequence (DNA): TGTGCCAGCAGCTTAGCGAAGGGACTAGCGGAATACAATGAGCAGTTCTTC.

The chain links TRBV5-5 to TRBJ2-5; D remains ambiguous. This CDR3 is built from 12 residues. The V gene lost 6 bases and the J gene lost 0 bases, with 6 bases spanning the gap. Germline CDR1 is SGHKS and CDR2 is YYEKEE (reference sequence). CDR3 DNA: TGTGCCAGCACCCGGTACCAAGAGACCCAGTACTTC. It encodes CASTRYQETQYF. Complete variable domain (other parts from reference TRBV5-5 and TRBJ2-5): DAGVTQSPTHLIKTRGQQVTLRCSPISGHKSVSWYQQVLGQGPQFIFQYYEKEERGRGNFPDRFSARQFPNYSSELNVNALLLGDSALYLCASTRYQETQYFGPGTRLLVL.

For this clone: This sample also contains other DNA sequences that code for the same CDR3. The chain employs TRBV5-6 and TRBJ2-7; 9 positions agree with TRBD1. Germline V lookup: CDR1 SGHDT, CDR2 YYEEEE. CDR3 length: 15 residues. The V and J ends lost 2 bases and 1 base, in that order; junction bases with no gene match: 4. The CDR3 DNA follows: TGTGCCAGCAGCTTTCCGGGACAGGGATCCTACGAGCAGTACTTC. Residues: CASSFPGQGSYEQYF.

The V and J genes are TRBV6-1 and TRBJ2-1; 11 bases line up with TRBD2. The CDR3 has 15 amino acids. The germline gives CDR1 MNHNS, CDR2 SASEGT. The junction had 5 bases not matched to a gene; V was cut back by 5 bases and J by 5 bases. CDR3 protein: CASSSLAGGNNEQFF. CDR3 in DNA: TGTGCCAGCAGTTCCTTAGCGGGGGGGAACAATGAGCAGTTCTTC.

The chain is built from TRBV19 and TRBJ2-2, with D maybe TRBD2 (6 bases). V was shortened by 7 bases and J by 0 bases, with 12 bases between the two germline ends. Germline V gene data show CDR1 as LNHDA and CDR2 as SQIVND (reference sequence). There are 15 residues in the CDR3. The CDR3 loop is CASIGGVTNTGELFF. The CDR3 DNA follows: TGTGCCAGTATCGGCGGGGTAACGAACACCGGGGAGCTGTTTTTT.

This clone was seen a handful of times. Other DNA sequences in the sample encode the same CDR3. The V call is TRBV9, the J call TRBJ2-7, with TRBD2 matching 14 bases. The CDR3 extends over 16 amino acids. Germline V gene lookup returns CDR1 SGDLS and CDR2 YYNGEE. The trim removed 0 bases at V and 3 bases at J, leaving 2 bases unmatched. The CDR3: CASSVGGTSGGYEQYF. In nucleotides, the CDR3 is TGTGCCAGCAGCGTAGGGGGGACTAGCGGGGGCTACGAGCAGTACTTC.

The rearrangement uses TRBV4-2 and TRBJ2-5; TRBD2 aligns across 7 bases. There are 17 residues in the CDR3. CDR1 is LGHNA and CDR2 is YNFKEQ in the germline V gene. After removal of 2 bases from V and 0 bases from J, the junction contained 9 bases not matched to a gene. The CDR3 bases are TGTGCCAGCAGCCAAAATTTGGGCCTAGCGGACCAAGAGACCCAGTACTTC. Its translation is CASSQNLGLADQETQYF.

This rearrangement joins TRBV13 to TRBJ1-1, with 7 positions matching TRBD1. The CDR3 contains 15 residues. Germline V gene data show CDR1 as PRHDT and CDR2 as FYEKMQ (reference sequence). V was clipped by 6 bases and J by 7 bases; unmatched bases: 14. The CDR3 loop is CASRATGFDISEAFF. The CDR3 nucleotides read TGTGCCAGCAGGGCGACAGGGTTCGATATAAGTGAAGCTTTCTTT.

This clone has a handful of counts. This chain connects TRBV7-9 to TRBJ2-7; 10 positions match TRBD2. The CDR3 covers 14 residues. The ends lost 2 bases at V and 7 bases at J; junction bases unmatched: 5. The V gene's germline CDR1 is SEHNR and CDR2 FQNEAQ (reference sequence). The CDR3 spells CASSLSGGADEQYF. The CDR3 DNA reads TGTGCCAGCAGCTTAAGCGGGGGGGCTGATGAGCAGTACTTC.

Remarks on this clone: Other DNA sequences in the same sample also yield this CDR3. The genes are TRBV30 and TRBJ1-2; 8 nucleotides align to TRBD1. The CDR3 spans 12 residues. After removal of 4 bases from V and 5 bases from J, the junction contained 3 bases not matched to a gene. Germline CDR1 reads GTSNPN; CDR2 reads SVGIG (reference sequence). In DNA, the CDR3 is TGTGCCTGGACAGGGGGCGCATATGGCTACACCTTC. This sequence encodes CAWTGGAYGYTF.

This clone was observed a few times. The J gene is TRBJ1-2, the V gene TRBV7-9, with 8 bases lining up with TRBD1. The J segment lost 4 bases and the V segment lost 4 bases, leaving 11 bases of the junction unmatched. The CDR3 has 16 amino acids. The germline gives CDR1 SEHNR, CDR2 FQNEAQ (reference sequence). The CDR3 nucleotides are TGTGCCAGCAGCTCCCTAGACAGGGGAGTAGGCTATGGCTACACCTTC. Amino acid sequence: CASSSLDRGVGYGYTF.

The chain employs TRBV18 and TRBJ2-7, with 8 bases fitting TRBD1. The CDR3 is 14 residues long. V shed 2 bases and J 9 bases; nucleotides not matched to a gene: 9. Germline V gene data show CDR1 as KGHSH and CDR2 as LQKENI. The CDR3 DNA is TGTGCCAGCTCACCATGGCAGGGGGCTAATTGGCAGTACTTC. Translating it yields CASSPWQGANWQYF.

CDR3 residues: CAISPSQGNEWGYTF. CDR3 nucleotides: TGTGCCATCAGCCCGTCTCAGGGGAATGAGTGGGGCTACACCTTC. The chain combines TRBV10-3 with TRBJ1-2; TRBD1 is a possible D gene (6 bases). CDR1 is ENHRY and CDR2 is SYGVKD in the germline V gene. Trimming took off 6 bases at V and 8 bases at J, with 22 bases between the two ends. The CDR3 has 15 amino acids.

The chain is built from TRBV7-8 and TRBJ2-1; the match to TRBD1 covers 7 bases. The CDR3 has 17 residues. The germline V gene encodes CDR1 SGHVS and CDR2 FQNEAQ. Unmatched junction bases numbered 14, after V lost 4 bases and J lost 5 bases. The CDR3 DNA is TGTGCCAGCAGCTCCAACAGGGGCGAAACTACCCACAATGAGCAGTTCTTC. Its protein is CASSSNRGETTHNEQFF. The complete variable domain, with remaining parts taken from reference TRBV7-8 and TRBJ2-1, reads GAGVSQSPRYKVAKRGQDVALRCDPISGHVSLFWYQQALGQGPEFLTYFQNEAQLDKSGLPSDRFFAERPEGSVSTLKIQRTQQEDSAVYLCASSSNRGETTHNEQFFGPGTRLTVL.

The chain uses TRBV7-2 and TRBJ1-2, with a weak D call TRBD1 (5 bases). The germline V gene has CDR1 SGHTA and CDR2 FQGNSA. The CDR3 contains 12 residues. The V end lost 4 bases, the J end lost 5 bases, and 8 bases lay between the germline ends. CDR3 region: CASSSGTYGYTF. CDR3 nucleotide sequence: TGTGCCAGCAGCTCGGGGACTTATGGCTACACCTTC.

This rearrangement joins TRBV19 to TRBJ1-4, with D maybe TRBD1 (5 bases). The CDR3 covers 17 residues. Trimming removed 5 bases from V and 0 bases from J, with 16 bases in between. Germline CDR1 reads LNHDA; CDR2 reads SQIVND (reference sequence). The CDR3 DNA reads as TGTGCCAGTAGTCTCCCGGGACTTGGAGCAACTAATGAAAAACTGTTTTTT. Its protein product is CASSLPGLGATNEKLFF.

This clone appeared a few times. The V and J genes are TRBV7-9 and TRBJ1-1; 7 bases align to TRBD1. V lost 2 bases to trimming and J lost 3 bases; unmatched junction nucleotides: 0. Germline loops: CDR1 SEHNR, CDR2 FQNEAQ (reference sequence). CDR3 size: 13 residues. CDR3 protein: CASSLQGDTEAFF. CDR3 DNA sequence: TGTGCCAGCAGCTTACAGGGGGACACTGAAGCTTTCTTT.

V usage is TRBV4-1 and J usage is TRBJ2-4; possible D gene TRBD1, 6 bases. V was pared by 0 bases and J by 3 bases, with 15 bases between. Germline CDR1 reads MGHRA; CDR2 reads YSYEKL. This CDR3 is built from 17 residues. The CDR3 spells CASSQEGAQFLKNIQYF. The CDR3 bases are TGCGCCAGCAGCCAAGAGGGGGCCCAGTTTCTCAAAAACATTCAGTACTTC.

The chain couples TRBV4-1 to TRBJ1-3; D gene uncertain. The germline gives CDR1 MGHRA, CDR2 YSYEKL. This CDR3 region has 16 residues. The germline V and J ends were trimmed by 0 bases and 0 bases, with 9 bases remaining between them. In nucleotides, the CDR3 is TGCGCCAGCAGCCAAGACTCCGTCGGCTCTGGAAACACCATATATTTT. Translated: CASSQDSVGSGNTIYF.

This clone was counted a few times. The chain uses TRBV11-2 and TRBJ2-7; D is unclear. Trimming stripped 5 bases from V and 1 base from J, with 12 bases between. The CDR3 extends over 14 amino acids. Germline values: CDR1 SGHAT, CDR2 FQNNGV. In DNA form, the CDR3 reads TGTGCCAGCAGCCAAGCGCATGAGTCCTACGAGCAGTACTTC. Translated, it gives CASSQAHESYEQYF.

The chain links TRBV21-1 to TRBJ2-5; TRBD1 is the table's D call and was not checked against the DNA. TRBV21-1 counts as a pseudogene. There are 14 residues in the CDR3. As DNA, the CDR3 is TGTGCCAGCAGCAAACACAGGGCCGCGGAGACCCAGTACTTC. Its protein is CASSKHRAAETQYF.

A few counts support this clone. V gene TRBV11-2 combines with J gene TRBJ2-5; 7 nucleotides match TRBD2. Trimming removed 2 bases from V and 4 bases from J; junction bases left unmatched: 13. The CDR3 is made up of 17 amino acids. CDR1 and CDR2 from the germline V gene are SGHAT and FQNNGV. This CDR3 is CASSLIPGRVGGETQYF. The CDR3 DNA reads TGTGCCAGCAGCTTAATTCCAGGGAGGGTAGGTGGAGAGACCCAGTACTTC.

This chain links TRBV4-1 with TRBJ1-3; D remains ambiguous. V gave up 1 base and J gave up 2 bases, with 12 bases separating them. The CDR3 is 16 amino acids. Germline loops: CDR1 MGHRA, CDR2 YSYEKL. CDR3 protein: CASSQVLGLPGNTIYF. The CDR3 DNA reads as TGCGCCAGCAGCCAAGTCCTAGGCTTGCCTGGAAACACCATATATTTT.